Each of the 2 T cell receptor beta chains below was sequenced from the same sample in a study of CD8 T cells in Susac syndrome. With random hexamers, reverse transcription was performed on about 0.5 to 1 ug of RNA. Each CDR3 protein is one row after TCRdb ran MiXCR on the immunoSEQ multiplex PCR reads. Of some 140,000 distinct CDR3 sequences in the sample, approximately 95% were seen once. The sample taken for sequencing was CD8+ T cells from PBMCs. The receptors derive from a human donor with Susac syndrome.

This chain joins TRBV20-1 and TRBJ2-4, with 11 positions matching TRBD2. The CDR3 runs 15 residues. Germline lookup yields CDR1 DFQATT and CDR2 SNEGSKA (reference sequence). With V trimmed by 4 bases and J by 6 bases, 8 bases remained unmatched. CDR3 DNA: TGCAGTGCTACGGGATTGGGACTAGCGGCAAACATTCAGTACTTC. Translating it yields CSATGLGLAANIQYF.

V usage is TRBV7-8 and J usage is TRBJ2-3, with no clear D. The V gene lost 5 bases and the J gene lost 0 bases, with 12 bases spanning the gap. CDR1 and CDR2 from the germline V gene are SGHVS and FQNEAQ. CDR3 length: 15 amino acids. The CDR3 loop reads CASSPEFLSTDTQYF. In DNA form, the CDR3 reads TGTGCCAGCAGCCCGGAGTTCCTTAGCACAGATACGCAGTATTTT.